The 4 T cell receptor beta chains below come from one sample, sequenced in a study of beta chain features in type 1 diabetes. TCRB transcripts that were expressed got sequenced, as all of the isolated RNA had been reverse transcribed. Clones were read by immunoSEQ multiplex PCR, and TCRdb kept only the in-frame ones, dropping some. The sample lists about 180,000 clones; about 13% were seen once. The sequenced material came from central memory CD4+ T cells from blood. The receptors were gathered from a woman aged 18 to 35 in good health.

This clone was counted once. The CDR3 loop is CASSPSGAYEQYF. DNA for the CDR3: TGCGCCAGCAGCCCCAGCGGGGCCTACGAGCAGTACTTC. This chain links TRBV5-1 with TRBJ2-7; TRBD2 aligns across 7 bases. CDR1 and CDR2 (germline): SGHRS, YFSETQ. The CDR3 has 13 amino acids. Trimming at V came to 4 bases and at J to 2 bases, leaving 3 bases not matched to a gene. Variable domain in full (rest from reference TRBV5-1 and TRBJ2-7): KAGVTQTPRYLIKTRGQQVTLSCSPISGHRSVSWYQQTPGQGLQFLFEYFSETQRNKGNFPGRFSGRQFSNSRSEMNVSTLELGDSALYLCASSPSGAYEQYFGPGTRLTVT.

This rearrangement joins TRBV5-1 to TRBJ1-1; perhaps TRBD1 as D (6 bases). V gave up 0 bases and J gave up 6 bases, with 12 bases separating them. The V gene's germline CDR1 is SGHRS and CDR2 YFSETQ. The CDR3 extends over 14 amino acids. The CDR3 protein is CASSLDGGLSEAFF. The CDR3 nucleotides are TGCGCCAGCAGCTTGGACGGGGGGCTCTCTGAAGCTTTCTTT.

This clone has a handful of counts. The chain couples TRBV28 to TRBJ1-5; D call uncertain. This CDR3 is 14 amino acids long. The V gene lost 1 base and the J gene lost 6 bases, with 10 bases spanning the gap. Germline loops: CDR1 MDHEN, CDR2 SYDVKM. The CDR3 nucleotides are TGTGCCAGCAGTTTATCATCGGGTCGTCAGCCCCAGCATTTT. Amino acid sequence: CASSLSSGRQPQHF.

The chain employs TRBV7-9 and TRBJ2-7; a possible D gene is TRBD1 (5 bases). This CDR3 comprises 15 residues. The V end was cut by 5 bases, the J end by 2 bases, with 16 bases between. From germline, CDR1 is SEHNR and CDR2 FQNEAQ (reference sequence). The CDR3 DNA reads TGTGCCAGCAGCCGTACCCAGGGTGGGCCCTACGAGCAGTACTTC. This gives the protein CASSRTQGGPYEQYF.